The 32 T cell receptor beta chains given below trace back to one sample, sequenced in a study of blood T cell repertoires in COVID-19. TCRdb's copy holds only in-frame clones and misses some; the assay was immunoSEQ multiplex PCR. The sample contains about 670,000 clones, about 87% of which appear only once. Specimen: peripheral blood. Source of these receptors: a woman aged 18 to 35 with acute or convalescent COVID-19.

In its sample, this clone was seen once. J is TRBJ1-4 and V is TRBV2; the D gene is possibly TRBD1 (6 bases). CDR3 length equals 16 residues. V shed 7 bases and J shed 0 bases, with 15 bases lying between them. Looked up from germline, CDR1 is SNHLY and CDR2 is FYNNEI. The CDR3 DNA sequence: TGTGCCAGCAACGTGAGGGGGGGCGCAACTAATGAAAAACTGTTTTTT. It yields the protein CASNVRGGATNEKLFF.

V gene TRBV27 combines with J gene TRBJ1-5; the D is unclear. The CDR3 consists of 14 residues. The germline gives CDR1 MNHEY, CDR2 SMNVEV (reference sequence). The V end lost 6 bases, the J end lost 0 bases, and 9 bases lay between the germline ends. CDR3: CASRSRHSNQPQHF. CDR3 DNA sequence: TGTGCCAGCAGATCCAGGCATAGCAATCAGCCCCAGCATTTT.

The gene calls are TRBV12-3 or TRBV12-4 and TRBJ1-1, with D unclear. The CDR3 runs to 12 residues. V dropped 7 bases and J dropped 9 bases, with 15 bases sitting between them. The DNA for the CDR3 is TGTGCCAGCACCTTCGGAGGCGTGCAAGCTTTCTTT. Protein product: CASTFGGVQAFF.

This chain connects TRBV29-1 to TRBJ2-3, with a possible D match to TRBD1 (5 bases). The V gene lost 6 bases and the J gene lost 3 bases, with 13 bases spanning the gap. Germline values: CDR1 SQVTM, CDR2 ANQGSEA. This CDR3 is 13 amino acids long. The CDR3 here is CSVGGRATDTQYF. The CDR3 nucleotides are TGCAGCGTCGGTGGCAGGGCGACAGATACGCAGTATTTT.

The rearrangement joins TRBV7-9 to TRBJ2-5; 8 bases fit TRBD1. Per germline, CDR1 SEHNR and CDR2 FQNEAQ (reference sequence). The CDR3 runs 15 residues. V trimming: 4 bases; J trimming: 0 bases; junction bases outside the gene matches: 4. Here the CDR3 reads CASSSGQGDQETQYF. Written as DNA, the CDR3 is TGTGCCAGCAGCTCCGGACAGGGCGACCAAGAGACCCAGTACTTC. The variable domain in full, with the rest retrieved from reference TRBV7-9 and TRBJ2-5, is DTGVSQNPRHKITKRGQNVTFRCDPISEHNRLYWYRQTLGQGPEFLTYFQNEAQLEKSRLLSDRFSAERPKGSFSTLEIQRTEQGDSAMYLCASSSGQGDQETQYFGPGTRLLVL.

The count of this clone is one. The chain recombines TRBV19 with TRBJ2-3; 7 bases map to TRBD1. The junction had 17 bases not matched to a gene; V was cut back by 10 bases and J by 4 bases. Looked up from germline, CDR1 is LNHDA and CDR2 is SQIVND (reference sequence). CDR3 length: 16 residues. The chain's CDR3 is CATKQEGGASSDTQYF. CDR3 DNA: TGTGCCACTAAGCAAGAAGGGGGCGCATCTTCAGATACGCAGTATTTT.

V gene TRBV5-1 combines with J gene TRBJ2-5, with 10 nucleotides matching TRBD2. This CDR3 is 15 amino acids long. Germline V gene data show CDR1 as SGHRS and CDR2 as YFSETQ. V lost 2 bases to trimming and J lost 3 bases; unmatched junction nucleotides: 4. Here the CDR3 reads CASSFQSGGEETQYF. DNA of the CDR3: TGCGCCAGCAGCTTCCAAAGCGGGGGGGAAGAGACCCAGTACTTC.

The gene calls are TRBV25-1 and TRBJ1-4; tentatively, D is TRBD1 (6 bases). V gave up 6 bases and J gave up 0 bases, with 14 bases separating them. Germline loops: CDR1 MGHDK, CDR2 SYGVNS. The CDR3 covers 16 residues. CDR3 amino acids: CASSDGQIATNEKLFF. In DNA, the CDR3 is TGTGCCAGCAGCGATGGACAGATCGCAACTAATGAAAAACTGTTTTTT.

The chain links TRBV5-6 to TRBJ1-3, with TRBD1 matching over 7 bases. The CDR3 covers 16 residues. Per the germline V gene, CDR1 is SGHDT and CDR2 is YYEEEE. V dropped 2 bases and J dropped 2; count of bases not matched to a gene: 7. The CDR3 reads CASSFQGVVTGNTIYF. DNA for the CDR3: TGTGCCAGCAGCTTCCAGGGGGTGGTTACTGGAAACACCATATATTTT.

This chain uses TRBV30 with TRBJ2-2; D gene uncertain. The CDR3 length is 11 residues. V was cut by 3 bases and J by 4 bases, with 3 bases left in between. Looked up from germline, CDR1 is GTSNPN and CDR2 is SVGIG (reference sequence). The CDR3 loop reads CAWRATGELFF. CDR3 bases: TGTGCCTGGAGAGCCACCGGGGAGCTGTTTTTT.

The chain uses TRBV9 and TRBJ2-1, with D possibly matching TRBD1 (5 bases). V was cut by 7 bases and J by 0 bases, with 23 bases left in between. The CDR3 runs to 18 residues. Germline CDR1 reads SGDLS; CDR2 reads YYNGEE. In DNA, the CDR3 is TGTGCCAGCCTCCGGAAGGGGCCATCAAGAAGCTCCTACAATGAGCAGTTCTTC. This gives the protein CASLRKGPSRSSYNEQFF.

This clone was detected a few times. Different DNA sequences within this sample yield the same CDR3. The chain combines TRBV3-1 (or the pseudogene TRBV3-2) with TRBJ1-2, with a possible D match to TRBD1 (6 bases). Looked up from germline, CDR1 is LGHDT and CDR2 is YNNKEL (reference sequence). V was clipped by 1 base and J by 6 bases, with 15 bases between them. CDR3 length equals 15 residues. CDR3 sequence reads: CASSQVSAGGHGYTF. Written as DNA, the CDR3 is TGTGCCAGCAGCCAAGTGAGTGCTGGGGGCCATGGCTACACCTTC.

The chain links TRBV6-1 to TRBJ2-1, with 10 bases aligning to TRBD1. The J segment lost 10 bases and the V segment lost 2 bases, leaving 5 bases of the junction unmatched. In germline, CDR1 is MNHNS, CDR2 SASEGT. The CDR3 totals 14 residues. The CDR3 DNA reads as TGTGCCAGCAGTGAAAGACAGGGGGCATGGGAGCAGTTCTTC. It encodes CASSERQGAWEQFF.

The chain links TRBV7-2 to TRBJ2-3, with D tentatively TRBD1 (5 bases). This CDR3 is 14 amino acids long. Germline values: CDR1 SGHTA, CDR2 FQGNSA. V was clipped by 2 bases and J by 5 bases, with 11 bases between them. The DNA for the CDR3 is TGTGCCAGCAGCTTACAGCAGGGTAAAGATACGCAGTATTTT. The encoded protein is CASSLQQGKDTQYF.

The DNA of the CDR3 is TGTGCCAGCAGCTTCAGGTCCCCTACTAGCACAGATACGCAGTATTTT. Its protein is CASSFRSPTSTDTQYF. This rearrangement joins TRBV7-2 to TRBJ2-3, with D hard to call. Trimming pared 3 bases from V and 0 bases from J, leaving 13 bases between. The CDR3 loop spans 16 amino acids. Germline CDR1 is SGHTA and CDR2 is FQGNSA.

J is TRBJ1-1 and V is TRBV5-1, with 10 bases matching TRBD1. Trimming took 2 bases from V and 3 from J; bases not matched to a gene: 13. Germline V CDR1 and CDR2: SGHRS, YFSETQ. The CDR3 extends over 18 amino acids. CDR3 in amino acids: CASSLRQRQGAWDTEAFF. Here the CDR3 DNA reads TGCGCCAGCAGCTTAAGGCAGAGACAGGGGGCTTGGGACACTGAAGCTTTCTTT.

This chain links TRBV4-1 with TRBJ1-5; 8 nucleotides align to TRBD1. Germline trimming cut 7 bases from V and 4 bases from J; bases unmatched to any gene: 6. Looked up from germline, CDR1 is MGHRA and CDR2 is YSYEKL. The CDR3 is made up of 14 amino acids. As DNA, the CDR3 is TGCGCCAGCACACCGACAGGGGTTAATCAGCCCCAGCATTTT. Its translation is CASTPTGVNQPQHF.

DNA for the CDR3: TGTGCCAGCAGCTCGCAGGGAAACACCGGGGAGCTGTTTTTT. Amino acids: CASSSQGNTGELFF. This chain joins TRBV7-7 and TRBJ2-2; a possible D gene is TRBD1 (5 bases). Germline assignment: CDR1 SSHAT and CDR2 FNYEAQ (reference sequence). Trimming shortened V by 4 bases and J by 2 bases, and 8 bases separated the two germline ends. This CDR3 contains 14 residues.

The CDR3 reads CASSSLQGAYGYTF. The CDR3 nucleotides are TGTGCCAGCAGCTCGCTTCAGGGGGCCTATGGCTACACCTTC. The V and J genes are TRBV7-6 and TRBJ1-2, with TRBD1 matching 8 bases. The CDR3 loop spans 14 amino acids. In germline, CDR1 is SGHVS, CDR2 FNYEAQ. With 4 bases clipped from V and 4 bases from J, the junction kept 5 bases outside the gene matches.

CDR3 bases: TGTGCCAGCAGCTGCACCCGAGGGAACACCATATATTTT. Its protein product is CASSCTRGNTIYF. The gene calls are TRBV12-1 and TRBJ1-3. TRBV12-1 has pseudogene status. The CDR3 runs to 13 residues.

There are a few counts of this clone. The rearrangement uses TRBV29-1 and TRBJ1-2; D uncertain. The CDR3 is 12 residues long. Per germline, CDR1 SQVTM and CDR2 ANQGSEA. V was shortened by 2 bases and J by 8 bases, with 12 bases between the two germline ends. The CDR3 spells CSVEPAGSGYTF. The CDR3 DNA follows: TGCAGCGTTGAACCGGCAGGTTCGGGCTACACCTTC.

The CDR3 nucleotides read TGTGCTAGTGGGACAGTTTCCTACTATGGCTACACCTTC. This codes for CASGTVSYYGYTF. The V gene is TRBV12-5, the J gene TRBJ1-2; maybe TRBD1 (5 bases). This CDR3 is built from 13 residues. The germline gives CDR1 LGHNT, CDR2 FRNRAP. Trimming removed 6 bases from V and 3 bases from J, with 11 bases in between. The full variable domain, rest sourced from reference TRBV12-5 and TRBJ1-2, is DARVTQTPRHKVTEMGQEVTMRCQPILGHNTVFWYRQTMMQGLELLAYFRNRAPLDDSGMPKDRFSAEMPDATLATLKIQPSEPRDSAVYFCASGTVSYYGYTFGSGTRLTVV.

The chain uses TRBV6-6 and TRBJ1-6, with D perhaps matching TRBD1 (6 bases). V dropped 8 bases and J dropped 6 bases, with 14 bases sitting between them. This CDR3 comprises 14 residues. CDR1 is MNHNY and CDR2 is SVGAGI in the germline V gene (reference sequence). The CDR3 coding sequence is TGTGCCAGCGCTACGGGGGGCAGTAATTCACCCCTCCACTTT. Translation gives CASATGGSNSPLHF.

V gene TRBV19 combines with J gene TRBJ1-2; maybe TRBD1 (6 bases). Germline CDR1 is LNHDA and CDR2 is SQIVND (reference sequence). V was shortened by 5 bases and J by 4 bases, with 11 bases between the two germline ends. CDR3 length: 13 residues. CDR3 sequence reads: CASSPEQGYGYTF. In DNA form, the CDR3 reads TGTGCCAGTAGTCCCGAACAGGGCTATGGCTACACCTTC.

The CDR3 DNA follows: TGTGCCAGCTCACCACCGGTGGAGGCGGGGGACCTTTCTAGCACAGATACGCAGTATTTT. It encodes CASSPPVEAGDLSSTDTQYF. V gene TRBV18 combines with J gene TRBJ2-3; 7 bases fit TRBD2. The CDR3 has 20 amino acids. Trimming removed 0 bases from V and 0 bases from J; junction bases left unmatched: 15. Germline V lookup: CDR1 KGHSH, CDR2 LQKENI.

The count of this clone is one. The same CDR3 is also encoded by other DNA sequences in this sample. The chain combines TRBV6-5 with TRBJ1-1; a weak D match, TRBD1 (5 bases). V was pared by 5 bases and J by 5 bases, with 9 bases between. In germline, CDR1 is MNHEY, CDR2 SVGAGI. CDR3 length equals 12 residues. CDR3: CASSRGGTEAFF. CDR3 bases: TGTGCCAGCAGTCGGGGGGGGACTGAAGCTTTCTTT.

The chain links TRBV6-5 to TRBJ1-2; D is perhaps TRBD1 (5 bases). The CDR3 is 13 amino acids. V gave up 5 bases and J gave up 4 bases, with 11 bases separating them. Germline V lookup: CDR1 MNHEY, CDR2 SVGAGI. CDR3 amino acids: CASSRQRIYGYTF. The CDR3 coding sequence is TGTGCCAGCAGTAGACAGAGAATCTATGGCTACACCTTC.

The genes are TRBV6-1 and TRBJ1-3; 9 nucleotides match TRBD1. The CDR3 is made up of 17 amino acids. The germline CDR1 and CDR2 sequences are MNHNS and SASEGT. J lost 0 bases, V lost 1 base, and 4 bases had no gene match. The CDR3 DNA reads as TGTGCCAGCAGTGAAGGGACAGGGGATCTCTCTGGAAACACCATATATTTT. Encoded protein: CASSEGTGDLSGNTIYF.

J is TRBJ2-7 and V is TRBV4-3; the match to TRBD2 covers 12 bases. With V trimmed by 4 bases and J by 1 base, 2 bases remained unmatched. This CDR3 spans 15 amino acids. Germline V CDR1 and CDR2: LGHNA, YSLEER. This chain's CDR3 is CASSRGTSGSYEQYF. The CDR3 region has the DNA TGCGCCAGCAGCCGCGGGACTAGCGGGTCCTACGAGCAGTACTTC.

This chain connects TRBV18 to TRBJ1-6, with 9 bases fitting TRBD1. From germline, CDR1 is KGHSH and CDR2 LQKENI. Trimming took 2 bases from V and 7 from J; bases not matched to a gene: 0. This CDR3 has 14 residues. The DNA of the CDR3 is TGTGCCAGCTCACCAGGGACAGGGAATTCACCCCTCCACTTT. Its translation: CASSPGTGNSPLHF.

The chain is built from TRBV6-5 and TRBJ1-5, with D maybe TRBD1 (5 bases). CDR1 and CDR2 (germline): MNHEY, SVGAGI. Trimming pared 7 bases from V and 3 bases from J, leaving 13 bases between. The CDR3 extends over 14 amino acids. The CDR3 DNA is TGTGCCAGCACCCAGGGAGGGGCCAATCAGCCCCAGCATTTT. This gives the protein CASTQGGANQPQHF.

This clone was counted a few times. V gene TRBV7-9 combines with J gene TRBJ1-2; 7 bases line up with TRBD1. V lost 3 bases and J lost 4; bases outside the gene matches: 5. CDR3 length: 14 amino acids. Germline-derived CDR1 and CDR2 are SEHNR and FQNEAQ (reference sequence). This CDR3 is CASSLRDSVYGYTF. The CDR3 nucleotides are TGTGCCAGCAGCTTGCGGGACAGTGTCTATGGCTACACCTTC.